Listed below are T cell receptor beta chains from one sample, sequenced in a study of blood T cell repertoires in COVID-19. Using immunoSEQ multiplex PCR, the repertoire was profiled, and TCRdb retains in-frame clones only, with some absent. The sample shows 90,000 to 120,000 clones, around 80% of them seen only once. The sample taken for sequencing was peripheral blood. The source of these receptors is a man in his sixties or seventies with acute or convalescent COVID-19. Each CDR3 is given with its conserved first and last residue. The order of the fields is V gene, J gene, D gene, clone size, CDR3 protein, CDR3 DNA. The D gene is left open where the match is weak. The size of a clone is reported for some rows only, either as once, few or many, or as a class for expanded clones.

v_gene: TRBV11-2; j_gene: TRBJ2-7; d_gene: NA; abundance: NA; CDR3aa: CASSLDAQGYEQYF; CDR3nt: TGTGCCAGCAGCTTAGATGCACAGGGTTACGAGCAGTACTTC
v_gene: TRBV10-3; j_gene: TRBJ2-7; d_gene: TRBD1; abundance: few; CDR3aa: CATGQGAKEDEQYF; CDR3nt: TGTGCCACCGGACAGGGGGCAAAAGAGGACGAGCAGTACTTC
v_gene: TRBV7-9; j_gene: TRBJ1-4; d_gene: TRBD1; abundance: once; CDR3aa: CASSLGTGSEEKLFF; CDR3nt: TGTGCCAGCAGCTTAGGGACAGGGTCTGAGGAAAAACTGTTTTTT
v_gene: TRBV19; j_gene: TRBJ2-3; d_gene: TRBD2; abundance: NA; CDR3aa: CASSKGLARTDTQYF; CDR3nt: TGTGCCAGTAGTAAAGGACTAGCCCGCACAGATACGCAGTATTTT
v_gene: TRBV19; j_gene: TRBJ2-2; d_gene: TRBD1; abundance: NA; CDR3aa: CASPDGGQGSPTITGELFF; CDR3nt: TGTGCCAGTCCTGATGGGGGACAGGGTTCCCCAACGATCACCGGGGAGCTGTTTTTT
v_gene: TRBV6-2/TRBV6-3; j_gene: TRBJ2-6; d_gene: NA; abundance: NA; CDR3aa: CASSRGISGANVLTF; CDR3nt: TGTGCCAGCAGCAGGGGCATCTCTGGGGCCAACGTCCTGACTTTC
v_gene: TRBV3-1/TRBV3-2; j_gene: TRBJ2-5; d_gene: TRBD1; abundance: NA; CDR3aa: CASSQQRGPGETQYF; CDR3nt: TGTGCCAGCAGCCAGCAAAGGGGGCCGGGGGAGACCCAGTACTTC
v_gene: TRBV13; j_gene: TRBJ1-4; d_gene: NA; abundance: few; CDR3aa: CASRATATNEKLFF; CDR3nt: TGTGCCAGCAGGGCGACAGCAACTAATGAAAAACTGTTTTTT
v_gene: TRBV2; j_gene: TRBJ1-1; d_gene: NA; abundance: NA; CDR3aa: CASSDGQGNTEAFF; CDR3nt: TGTGCCAGCAGTGACGGACAAGGAAACACTGAAGCTTTCTTT
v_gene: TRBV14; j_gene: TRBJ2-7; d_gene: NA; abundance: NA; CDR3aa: CASSQELNRAISEQYF; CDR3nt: TGTGCCAGCAGCCAAGAGCTGAACAGGGCTATTTCCGAGCAGTACTTC
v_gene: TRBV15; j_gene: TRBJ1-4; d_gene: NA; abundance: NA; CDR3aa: CATSRDRTAVDEKLFF; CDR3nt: TGTGCCACCAGCAGAGATCGGACAGCTGTGGATGAAAAACTGTTTTTT
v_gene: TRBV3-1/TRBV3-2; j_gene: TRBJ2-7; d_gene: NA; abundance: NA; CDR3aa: CASSPLAREAEQYF; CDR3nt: TGTGCCAGCAGCCCGCTAGCAAGGGAGGCCGAGCAGTACTTC
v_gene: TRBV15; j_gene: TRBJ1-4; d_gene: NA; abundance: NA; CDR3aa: CATSRDQEKLFF; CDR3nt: TGTGCCACCAGCAGAGATCAAGAAAAACTGTTTTTT
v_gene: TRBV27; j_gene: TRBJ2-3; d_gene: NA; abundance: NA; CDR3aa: CASRGWATTDTQYF; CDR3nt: TGTGCCAGCAGAGGCTGGGCTACCACAGATACGCAGTATTTT
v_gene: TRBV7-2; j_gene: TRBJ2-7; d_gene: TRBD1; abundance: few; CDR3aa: CASSLEAQGAHEQYF; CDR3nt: TGTGCCAGCAGCTTAGAGGCACAGGGGGCACACGAGCAGTACTTC
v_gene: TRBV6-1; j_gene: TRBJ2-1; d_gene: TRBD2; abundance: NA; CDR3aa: CASSEVRLAVRAYNEQFF; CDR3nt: TGTGCCAGCAGTGAAGTTCGACTAGCCGTGAGGGCTTACAATGAGCAGTTCTTC
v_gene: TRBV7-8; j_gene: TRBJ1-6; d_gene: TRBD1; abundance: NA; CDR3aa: CASSIWTGRNSPLHF; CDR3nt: TGTGCCAGCAGCATCTGGACAGGCAGGAATTCACCCCTCCACTTT
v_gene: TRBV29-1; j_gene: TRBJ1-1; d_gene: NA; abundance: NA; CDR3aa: CSVELRAGTEAFF; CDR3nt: TGCAGCGTGGAACTCAGGGCCGGCACTGAAGCTTTCTTT
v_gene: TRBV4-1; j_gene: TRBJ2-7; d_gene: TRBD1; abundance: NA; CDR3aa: CASSQEKQGRRFEQYF; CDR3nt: TGCGCCAGCAGCCAAGAAAAACAGGGGAGAAGGTTCGAGCAGTACTTC
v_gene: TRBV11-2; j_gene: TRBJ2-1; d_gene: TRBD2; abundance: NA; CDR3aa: CASSSGLANIPFGGMGSTVGQFF; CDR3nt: TGTGCCAGCAGTTCAGGACTAGCTAACATACCTTTCGGGGGTATGGGATCCACAGTGGGGCAGTTCTTC
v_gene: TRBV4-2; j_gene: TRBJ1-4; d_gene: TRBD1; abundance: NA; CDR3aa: CASSPTRTGGGEKLFF; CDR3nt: TGTGCCAGCAGCCCGACCCGGACAGGGGGCGGTGAAAAACTGTTTTTT
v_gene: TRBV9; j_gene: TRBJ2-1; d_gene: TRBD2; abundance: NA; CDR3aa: CASSQLAGGLNEQFF; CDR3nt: TGTGCCAGCAGCCAACTAGCGGGGGGGCTCAATGAGCAGTTCTTC
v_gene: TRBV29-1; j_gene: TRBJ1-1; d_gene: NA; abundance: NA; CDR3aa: CSATDSLALGGAFF; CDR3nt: TGCAGCGCGACGGACAGCCTAGCCCTGGGGGGGGCTTTCTTT
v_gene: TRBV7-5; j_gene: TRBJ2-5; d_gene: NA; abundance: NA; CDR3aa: CARSSRDSMGLEETQYF; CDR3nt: TGTGCCAGAAGCTCACGGGACTCCATGGGGTTAGAAGAGACCCAGTACTTC
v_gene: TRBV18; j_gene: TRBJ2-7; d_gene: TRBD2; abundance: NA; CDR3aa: CASSPGGGRAYEQYF; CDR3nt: TGTGCCAGCTCACCGGGGGGAGGGAGAGCCTACGAGCAGTACTTC
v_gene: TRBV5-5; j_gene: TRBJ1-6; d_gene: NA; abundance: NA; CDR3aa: CASSSGGLSPLHF; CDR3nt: TGTGCCAGCAGCTCGGGAGGGTTGTCACCCCTCCACTTT
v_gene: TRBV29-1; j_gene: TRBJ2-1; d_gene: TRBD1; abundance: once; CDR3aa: CSVPRDRGQSSYNEQFF; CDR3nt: TGCAGCGTTCCCCGAGACAGGGGCCAAAGCTCCTACAATGAGCAGTTCTTC
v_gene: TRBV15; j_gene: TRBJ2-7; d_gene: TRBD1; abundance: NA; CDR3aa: CATSDRESSYEQYF; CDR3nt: TGTGCCACCAGTGACAGGGAAAGCTCCTACGAGCAGTACTTC
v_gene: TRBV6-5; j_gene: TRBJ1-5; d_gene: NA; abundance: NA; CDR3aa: CASSRGGGVSQPQHF; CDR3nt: TGTGCCAGCAGCCGAGGCGGCGGGGTAAGCCAGCCCCAGCATTTT